This TCR beta chain is drawn from a study of T cells in localized non-small cell lung cancer. Clones were sequenced by immunoSEQ multiplex PCR, and TCRdb holds only the in-frame ones, with some missing. The repertoire holds 25,000 to 30,000 clones, with 92% as singletons. In germline, CDR1 is MNHNS, CDR2 SASEGT. The CDR3 spans 15 residues. Trimming stripped 4 bases from V and 4 bases from J, with 16 bases between. Sequenced here: peripheral blood mononuclear cells, sampled before any cancer treatment. The rearrangement uses TRBV6-1 and TRBJ1-2; D gene ambiguous. The TCR sequence derives from a woman aged 35-70 years with stage III lung adenocarcinoma. The CDR3 DNA is TGTGCCAGCAGTGGTGACCTGGGAGTCATCTATGGCTACACCTTC. Translated: CASSGDLGVIYGYTF.